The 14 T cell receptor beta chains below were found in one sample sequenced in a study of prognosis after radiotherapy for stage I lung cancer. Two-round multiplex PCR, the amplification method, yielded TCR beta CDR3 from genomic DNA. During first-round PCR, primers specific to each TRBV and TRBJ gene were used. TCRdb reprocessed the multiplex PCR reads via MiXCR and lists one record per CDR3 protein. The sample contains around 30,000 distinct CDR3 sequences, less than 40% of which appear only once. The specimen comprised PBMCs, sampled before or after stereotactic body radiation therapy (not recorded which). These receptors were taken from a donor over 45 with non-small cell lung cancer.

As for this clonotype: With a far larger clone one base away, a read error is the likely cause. The CDR3: CTSRGGRGNYNEQFF. For the CDR3, the DNA is TGTACCAGCAGGGGGGGTAGGGGAAACTACAATGAGCAGTTCTTC. The chain has TRBV6-1 and TRBJ2-1; D possibly matches TRBD1 or TRBD2 (7 bases each). CDR3 length: 15 amino acids. Germline CDR1 and CDR2: MNHNS and SASEGT.

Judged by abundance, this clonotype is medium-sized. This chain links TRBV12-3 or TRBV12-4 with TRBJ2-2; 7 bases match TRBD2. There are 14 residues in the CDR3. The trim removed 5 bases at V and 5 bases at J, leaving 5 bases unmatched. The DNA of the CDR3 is TGTGCCAGCAGTCGGGCAGCGGGGACCGGGGAGCTGTTTTTT. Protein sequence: CASSRAAGTGELFF.

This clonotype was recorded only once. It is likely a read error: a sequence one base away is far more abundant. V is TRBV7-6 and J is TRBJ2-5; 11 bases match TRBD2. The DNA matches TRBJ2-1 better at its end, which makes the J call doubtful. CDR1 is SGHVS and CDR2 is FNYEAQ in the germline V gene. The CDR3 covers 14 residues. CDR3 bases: TGTGCCAGCATCCTCCGACTAGCGGGGAATGAGCAGTTCTTC. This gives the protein CASILRLAGNEQFF.

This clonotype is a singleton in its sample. The CDR3 loop reads CNVKENHGYTF. Here the CDR3 DNA reads TGCAATGTTAAGGAAAACCATGGCTACACCTTC. This rearrangement joins TRBV20-1 to TRBJ1-2, with D unresolved. The CDR3 is 11 amino acids. Germline loops: CDR1 DFQATT, CDR2 SNEGSKA (reference sequence).

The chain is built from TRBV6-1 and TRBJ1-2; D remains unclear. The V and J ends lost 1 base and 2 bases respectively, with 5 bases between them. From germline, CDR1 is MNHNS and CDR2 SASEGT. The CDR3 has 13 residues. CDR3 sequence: CASSEGRNYGYTF. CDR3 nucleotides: TGTGCCAGCAGTGAAGGGCGGAACTATGGCTACACCTTC.

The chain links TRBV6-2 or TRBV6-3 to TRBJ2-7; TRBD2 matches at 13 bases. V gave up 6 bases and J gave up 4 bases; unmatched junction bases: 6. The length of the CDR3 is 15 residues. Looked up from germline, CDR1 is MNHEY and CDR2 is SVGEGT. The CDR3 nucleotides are TGTGCCAGCAGGGTACTAGCGGGGGGGCTGTACGAGCAGTACTTC. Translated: CASRVLAGGLYEQYF.

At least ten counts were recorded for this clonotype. CDR3 DNA: TGTGCCAGCAGCTTGACAGGGGGAACTAATGAAAAACTGTTTTTT. It specifies CASSLTGGTNEKLFF. The chain has TRBV5-6 and TRBJ1-4; 8 bases map to TRBD1. The V segment lost 1 base and the J segment 1 base; nucleotides outside the gene matches: 0. This CDR3 spans 15 amino acids. Germline CDR1 is SGHDT and CDR2 is YYEEEE. Full variable domain (remainder filled in from reference TRBV5-6 and TRBJ1-4): DAGVTQSPTHLIKTRGQQVTLRCSPKSGHDTVSWYQQALGQGPQFIFQYYEEEERQRGNFPDRFSGHQFPNYSSELNVNALLLGDSALYLCASSLTGGTNEKLFFGSGTQLSVL.

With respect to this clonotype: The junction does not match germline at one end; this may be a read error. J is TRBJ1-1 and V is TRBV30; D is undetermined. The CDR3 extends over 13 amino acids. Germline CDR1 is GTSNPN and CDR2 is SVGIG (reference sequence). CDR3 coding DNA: TGTGCCTGGAGCCCCCCCCAAGCAGGCGAAGCTCTCTTT. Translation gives CAWSPPQAGEALF.

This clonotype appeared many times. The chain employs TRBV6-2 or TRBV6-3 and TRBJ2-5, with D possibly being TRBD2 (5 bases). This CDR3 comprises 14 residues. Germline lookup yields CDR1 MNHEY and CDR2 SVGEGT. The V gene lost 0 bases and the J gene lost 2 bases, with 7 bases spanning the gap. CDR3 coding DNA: TGTGCCAGCAGTTACTCGGGCGGGCAAGAGACCCAGTACTTC. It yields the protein CASSYSGGQETQYF.

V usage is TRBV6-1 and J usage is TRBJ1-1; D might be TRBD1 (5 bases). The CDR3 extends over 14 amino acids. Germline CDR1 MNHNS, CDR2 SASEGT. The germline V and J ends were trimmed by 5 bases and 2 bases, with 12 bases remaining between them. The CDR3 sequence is CASSLREANTEAFF. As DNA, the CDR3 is TGTGCCAGCAGTCTCAGGGAAGCAAACACTGAAGCTTTCTTT.

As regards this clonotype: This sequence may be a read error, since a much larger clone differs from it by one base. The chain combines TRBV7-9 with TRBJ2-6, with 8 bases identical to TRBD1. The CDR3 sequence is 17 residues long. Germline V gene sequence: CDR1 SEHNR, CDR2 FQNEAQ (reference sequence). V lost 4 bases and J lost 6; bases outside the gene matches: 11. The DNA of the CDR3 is TGTGCCAGCAGCTCTAGACAGGGGTCAGGCGTGGCCAACGTCCTGACTTTC. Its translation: CASSSRQGSGVANVLTF.

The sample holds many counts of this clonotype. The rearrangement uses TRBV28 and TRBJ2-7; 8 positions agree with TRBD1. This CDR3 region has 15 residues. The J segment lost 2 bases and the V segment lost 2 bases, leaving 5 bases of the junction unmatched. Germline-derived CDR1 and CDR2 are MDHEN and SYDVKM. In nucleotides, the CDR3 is TGTGCCAGCAGTTTAGACAGGGGCCCTACCTACGAGCAGTACTTC. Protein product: CASSLDRGPTYEQYF.

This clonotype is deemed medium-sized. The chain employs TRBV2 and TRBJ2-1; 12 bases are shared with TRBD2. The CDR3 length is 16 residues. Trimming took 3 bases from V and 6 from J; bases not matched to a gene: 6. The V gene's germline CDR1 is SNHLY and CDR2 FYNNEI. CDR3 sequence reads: CASSEGLAGGLNEQFF. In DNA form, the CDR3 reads TGTGCCAGCAGTGAGGGCCTAGCGGGGGGGCTCAATGAGCAGTTCTTC.

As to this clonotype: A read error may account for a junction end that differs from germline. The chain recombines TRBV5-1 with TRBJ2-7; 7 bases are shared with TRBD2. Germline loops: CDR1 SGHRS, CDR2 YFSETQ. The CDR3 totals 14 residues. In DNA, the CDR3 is TGCGCCAGCAGCTTGGAGGCGGGAGTCAAAGAGCGGTACTTC. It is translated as CASSLEAGVKERYF.